The rows below give T cell receptor beta chains drawn from one sample of a study of memory CD4+ T cells and cytomegalovirus serostatus. The assay was immunoSEQ multiplex PCR, and TCRdb's table has in-frame clones only and misses some. The top ten clones hold about 0.88% of a sample with 55,000 to 75,000 clones, approximately 78% of them seen once. The sample taken for sequencing was memory CD4+ T cells from blood. The receptors originated from an adult in good health and CMV-seronegative. The CDR3 runs from the conserved cysteine through the conserved F or W. The order of the fields is J gene, D gene, V gene, clone size, CDR3 DNA, CDR3 protein. The D gene is left open where the match is weak. Clone size, where shown, is once, few, many, or a class for clones that have expanded.

>TRBJ2-7|TRBD2|TRBV5-6|few
TGTGCCAGCAGCTTTAGGGTTTCGGGAGGCTCCTACGAGCAGTACTTC
CASSFRVSGGSYEQYF
>TRBJ1-1|NA|TRBV6-1|NA
TGTGCCAGCAGTGAACACAGCATGAACACTGAAGCTTTCTTT
CASSEHSMNTEAFF
>TRBJ2-2|NA|TRBV11-3|NA
TGTGCCAGCAGCTTAGACGGGAACACCGGGGAGCTGTTTTTT
CASSLDGNTGELFF
>TRBJ2-3|NA|TRBV18|NA
TGTGCCAGCTCACCACCGGGGGGTGCGCAGTATTTT
CASSPPGGAQYF
>TRBJ1-5|NA|TRBV6-1|NA
TGTGCCAGCAGACACGGGGGGAGCAATCAGCCCCAGCATTTT
CASRHGGSNQPQHF
>TRBJ1-2|NA|TRBV23-1|NA
TGCGCCAGCAGTCAATCCTGGAGGCACGGCTACACCTTC
CASSQSWRHGYTF
>TRBJ2-1|TRBD2|TRBV5-6|NA
TGTGCCAGCAGCTTGTTTGACACCGGGGGGACCTCCTACAATGAGCAGTTCTTC
CASSLFDTGGTSYNEQFF
>TRBJ1-2|NA|TRBV5-1|NA
TGCGCCAGCAGGGTAGGGAACTATGGCTACACCTTC
CASRVGNYGYTF
>TRBJ2-3|NA|TRBV21-1|NA
TGTGCCAGCAGCCTCCCAGATGGGGCTGTAGGGGGCGGAGATACGCAGTATTTT
CASSLPDGAVGGGDTQYF
>TRBJ1-1|NA|TRBV6-4|NA
TGTGCCAGCAGGGAGGAGTGGAACACTGAAGCTTTCTTT
CASREEWNTEAFF
>TRBJ1-1|NA|TRBV7-9|once
TGTGCCAGCAGCTTAACAGGGAACACTGAAGCTTTCTTT
CASSLTGNTEAFF
>TRBJ1-3|NA|TRBV4-1|NA
TGCGCCAGCAGCCAAGAAGGGGCAGGCCTCTCTGGAAACACCATATATTTT
CASSQEGAGLSGNTIYF
>TRBJ1-4|NA|TRBV7-6|NA
TGTGCCAGCAGCACGGACGGTTTTAATGAAAAACTGTTTTTT
CASSTDGFNEKLFF
>TRBJ1-3|NA|TRBV2|NA
TGTGCCAGCAGCCCACAAGGCTCTGGAAACACCATATATTTT
CASSPQGSGNTIYF
>TRBJ2-2|NA|TRBV19|few
TGTGCAACGACCCGGTCCGCTTCCACCGGGGAGCTGTTTTTT
CATTRSASTGELFF
>TRBJ2-1|NA|TRBV5-4|NA
TGTGCCAGCAAGGGCACCTTCTACAATGAGCAGTTCTTC
CASKGTFYNEQFF
>TRBJ2-2|TRBD1|TRBV5-1|NA
TGCGCCAGCAGCGCTGGACAGGGTAGCACCGGGGAGCTGTTTTTT
CASSAGQGSTGELFF
>TRBJ2-4|NA|TRBV2|NA
TGTGCCAGCAGTGCCCGGGACCAATCGTGGGGCCCATTAGACAAAAACATTCAGTACTTC
CASSARDQSWGPLDKNIQYF
>TRBJ2-1|NA|TRBV5-1|NA
TGCGCCAGCAGGACCGCGCCCCCGAGCGATGAGCAGTTCTTC
CASRTAPPSDEQFF
>TRBJ2-7|NA|TRBV7-8|once
TGTGCCAGCAGCTTATTGGCTACGGGAGTAAACTACGAGCAGTACTTC
CASSLLATGVNYEQYF
>TRBJ1-1|NA|TRBV5-1|NA
TGCGCCAGCAGCACCTTCCAGGGGAACACTGAAGCTTTCTTT
CASSTFQGNTEAFF
>TRBJ2-5|NA|TRBV7-9|NA
TGTGCCAGCAGCTTATCAGGTGCCCAAGAGACCCAGTACTTC
CASSLSGAQETQYF
>TRBJ1-5|NA|TRBV19|NA
TGTGCCAGTAGTATAGATGGGTCCCGAAATCAGCCCCAGCATTTT
CASSIDGSRNQPQHF
>TRBJ1-2|NA|TRBV2|NA
TGTGCCAGCAGTGACAGGTGGGGCTACACCTTC
CASSDRWGYTF
>TRBJ1-1|TRBD1|TRBV28|once
TGTGCCAGCAGTCCCCAAGGACAGGGCCGCAACACTGAAGCTTTCTTT
CASSPQGQGRNTEAFF
>TRBJ2-2|TRBD1|TRBV7-8|NA
TGTGCCAGCAGCATAATACAGGGGACCGGGGAGCTGTTTTTT
CASSIIQGTGELFF
>TRBJ2-3|TRBD2|TRBV4-2|NA
TGTGCCAGCAGCCAAAAATCTAGCGGGGAAGCAGATACGCAGTATTTT
CASSQKSSGEADTQYF
>TRBJ2-1|NA|TRBV19|once
TGTGCCAGTAGACTCTCGGGAGTCAATGAGCAGTTCTTC
CASRLSGVNEQFF
>TRBJ2-3|TRBD2|TRBV7-3|NA
TGTGCCAGCAGCTTACGCGGCGGGGGGGCCGGAGATACGCAGTATTTT
CASSLRGGGAGDTQYF
>TRBJ2-5|TRBD2|TRBV7-2|NA
TGTGCCAGCAGCTCCAGACTAGCGGGCCGGCCCCGAAGGGTGGGTACCCAGTACTTC
CASSSRLAGRPRRVGTQYF
>TRBJ1-4|TRBD1|TRBV7-8|once
TGTGCCAGCAGCCCTCGGGACAGTCCGAATGAAAAACTGTTTTTT
CASSPRDSPNEKLFF
>TRBJ2-1|NA|TRBV7-9|NA
TGTGCCAGCAGTTCGGGGGGCAGGGACAATGAGCAGTTCTTC
CASSSGGRDNEQFF
>TRBJ1-2|TRBD1|TRBV28|NA
TGTGCCAGCAGCAACTTGGGACAGAGGTTCTATGGCTACACCTTC
CASSNLGQRFYGYTF
>TRBJ2-5|TRBD2|TRBV11-2|NA
TGTGCCAGCAGCGCGGGGGGGAGGGGGAAAGAGACCCAGTACTTC
CASSAGGRGKETQYF
>TRBJ2-7|NA|TRBV18|once
TGTGCCAGCTCACCACTTGGGCAGGGCTACGAGCAGTACTTC
CASSPLGQGYEQYF
>TRBJ2-2|TRBD2|TRBV19|few
TGTGCCAGTACTCGGGGTGGACTAGCGAACACCGGGGAGCTGTTTTTT
CASTRGGLANTGELFF
>TRBJ2-1|NA|TRBV5-1|NA
TGCGCCAGCAGCTTGGCCACCACCCTAGCGAGTCAGTTCTTC
CASSLATTLASQFF
>TRBJ2-3|NA|TRBV28|few
TGTGCCAGCAGGCAGGGGATAAGCACAGATACGCAGTATTTT
CASRQGISTDTQYF
>TRBJ2-6|NA|TRBV5-1|once
TGCGCCAGCAGTACTTCCGGGGCAGGGGCAGGGGCTGGGGCCAACGTCCTGACTTTC
CASSTSGAGAGAGANVLTF
>TRBJ1-4|NA|TRBV6-6|NA
TGTGCCAGCAGTTACTCGGTGGAAAAACTGTTTTTT
CASSYSVEKLFF
>TRBJ2-1|NA|TRBV18|NA
TGTGCCAGCTCACAAGGGGACGGCACCAATGAGCAGTTCTTC
CASSQGDGTNEQFF
>TRBJ1-1|NA|TRBV2|NA
TGTGCCACACGGGACCCTCGGAGCACTGAAGCTTTCTTT
CATRDPRSTEAFF
>TRBJ2-1|TRBD1|TRBV28|NA
TGTGCCAGCAGGGCCGGACAGGGGGTAAGGGAGCAGTTCTTC
CASRAGQGVREQFF
>TRBJ2-1|NA|TRBV6-5|NA
TGTGCCAGCAGTTTCACAGGGCGTTACAATGAGCAGTTCTTC
CASSFTGRYNEQFF
>TRBJ2-5|TRBD2|TRBV6-5|NA
TGTGCCAGTACGACTAGCGGACAAGAGACCCAGTACTTC
CASTTSGQETQYF
>TRBJ2-7|TRBD2|TRBV4-1|NA
TGCGCCAGCAGCCGGGGGGGGGTACAGGCCGACGAGCAGTACTTC
CASSRGGVQADEQYF
>TRBJ2-7|NA|TRBV28|NA
TGTGCCAGCAGTTTTTGGCAAGCCTACGAGCAGTACTTC
CASSFWQAYEQYF
>TRBJ1-2|TRBD1|TRBV7-8|NA
TGTGCCAGCAGCTATAGCATCGGGACAGCTTCGAACTATGGCTACACCTTC
CASSYSIGTASNYGYTF
>TRBJ1-2|NA|TRBV18|NA
TGTGCCAGCTCACCAGATTGGGGGAACTATGGCTACACCTTC
CASSPDWGNYGYTF
>TRBJ2-5|NA|TRBV6-1|few
TGTGCCAGCTCCAGAGTATGGGGCAGGGATGAGACCCAGTACTTC
CASSRVWGRDETQYF
>TRBJ2-7|TRBD1|TRBV27|NA
TGTGCCAGCAGTTTCAGGTTGGGACAGGGATTATACGAGCAGTACTTC
CASSFRLGQGLYEQYF
>TRBJ1-2|TRBD1|TRBV9|NA
TGTGCCAGCAGCCGAGGGACAGACTATGGCTACACCTTC
CASSRGTDYGYTF
>TRBJ2-7|TRBD1|TRBV19|NA
TGTGCCAGTAGACTCCGGACAGGGAACTACGAGCAGTACTTC
CASRLRTGNYEQYF
>TRBJ2-1|NA|TRBV5-5|NA
TGTGCCAGCAGCTTGGTCTTGGAACAACAACTCGATGAGCAGTTCTTC
CASSLVLEQQLDEQFF
>TRBJ2-2|TRBD1|TRBV2|once
TGTGCCAGCAGTCGTCTGGGGGGACAGGGTAGGACCGGGGAGCTGTTTTTT
CASSRLGGQGRTGELFF
>TRBJ1-5|NA|TRBV19|NA
TGTGCCAGTAGTAAAATCGGTCAGCCCCAGCATTTT
CASSKIGQPQHF
>TRBJ1-2|TRBD1|TRBV9|NA
TGTGCCAGCAGCCCAGGGGGGCATTATGGCTACACCTTC
CASSPGGHYGYTF
>TRBJ2-7|NA|TRBV10-2|NA
TGCGCCAGCAGTTGGGGGGACACCTCCTACGAGCAGTACTTC
CASSWGDTSYEQYF